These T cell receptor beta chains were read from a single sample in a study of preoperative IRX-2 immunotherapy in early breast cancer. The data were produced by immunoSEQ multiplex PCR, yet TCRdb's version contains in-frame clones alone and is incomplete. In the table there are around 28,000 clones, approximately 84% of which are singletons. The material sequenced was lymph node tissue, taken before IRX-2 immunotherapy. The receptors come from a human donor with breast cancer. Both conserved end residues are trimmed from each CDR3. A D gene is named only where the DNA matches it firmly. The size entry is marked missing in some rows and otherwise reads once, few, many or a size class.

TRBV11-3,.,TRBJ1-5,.,ASSLTHSNQPQH
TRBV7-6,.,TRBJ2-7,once,ASSQGRLGYEQY
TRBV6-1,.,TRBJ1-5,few,ASSEARRLRGQPQH
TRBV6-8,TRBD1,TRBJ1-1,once,ASSLDRGTEAF
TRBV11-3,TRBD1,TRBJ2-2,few,ASGTGGITGELF
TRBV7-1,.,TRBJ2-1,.,ASSLGDDRSNEQF
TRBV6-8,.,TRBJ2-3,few,ASSKRPSTDTQY
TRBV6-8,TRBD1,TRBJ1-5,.,ASLRDRGNQPQH
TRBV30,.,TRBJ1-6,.,AWSVPRDSPLH
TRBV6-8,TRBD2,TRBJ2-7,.,ASSKGLAGPYEQY
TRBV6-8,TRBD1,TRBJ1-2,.,ASSRYDRAGNGYT
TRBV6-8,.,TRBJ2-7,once,ASRRWQGHEQY
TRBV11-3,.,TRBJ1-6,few,ASSVIRGLGGSPLH
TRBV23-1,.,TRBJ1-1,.,ASSQGDLGRATEAF
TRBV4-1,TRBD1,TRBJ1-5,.,ASSQDQGGHQPQH
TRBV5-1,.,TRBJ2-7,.,ASSMDGGRGPFYEQY
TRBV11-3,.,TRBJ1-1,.,ASRAGQWDTEAF
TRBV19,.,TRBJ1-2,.,ASSMAGRVRGYT
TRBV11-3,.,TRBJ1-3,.,ASSLVSEPSSGNTIY
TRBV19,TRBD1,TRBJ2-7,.,ASSSRDRDSYEQY
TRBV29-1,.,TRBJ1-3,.,SVDSGSLSGNTIY
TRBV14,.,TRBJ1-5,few,ASRSGGGRQPQH
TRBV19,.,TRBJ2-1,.,ASSPEGNSYNEQF
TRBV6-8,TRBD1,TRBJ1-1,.,ASTKGGRTEAF
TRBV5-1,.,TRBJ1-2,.,ASSLAHRVEGYT